This is a list of T cell receptor beta chains from one sample in a study of cytomegalovirus exposure and HLA in healthy donors. The data were produced by immunoSEQ multiplex PCR, yet TCRdb's version contains in-frame clones alone and is incomplete. Among approximately 97,000 clones listed, around 72% were seen once. Sequencing was carried out using PBMCs. The receptor set was obtained from a man between 40 and 49 years old in good health and CMV-seronegative. Both conserved end residues are part of each CDR3. The size field is filled for only some rows; it gives once, few, many or a size class.

clone size	V gene	J gene	CDR3 protein
NA	TRBV5-1	TRBJ1-4	CASSLAGQTNEKLFF
NA	TRBV6-1	TRBJ1-5	CASSEGGRGYQPQHF
NA	TRBV7-8	TRBJ2-3	CASSLEIEVSGVTDTQYF
NA	TRBV6-4	TRBJ1-5	CASSDEGQGAQPQHF
once	TRBV9	TRBJ2-1	CASSESSGGAYNEQFF
NA	TRBV5-1	TRBJ1-1	CASNRTGGAFTEAFF
NA	TRBV14	TRBJ1-4	CASSQTTGTNEKLFF
NA	TRBV14	TRBJ1-1	CASSRRQGGLMNTEAFF
NA	TRBV5-1	TRBJ1-1	CASSRFDRVTEAFF
NA	TRBV15	TRBJ2-3	CATRGGQSPGDTQYF
few	TRBV5-1	TRBJ1-4	CASSRLGTDTEKLFF
few	TRBV30	TRBJ1-2	CAFLLVGSGYTF
NA	TRBV28	TRBJ1-1	CASSDRGREAEAFF
NA	TRBV4-1	TRBJ1-3	CASSQPLGRTGGYSGNTIYF
few	TRBV5-1	TRBJ1-6	CASSLGTDSPLHF
NA	TRBV10-2	NA	CASSMLAGFGEQYF
NA	TRBV2	TRBJ1-2	CASSAGRPYGYTF
few	TRBV5-1	TRBJ1-1	CASRRQQAMNTEAFF
NA	TRBV4-1	TRBJ2-2	CASSQEEGRTGELFF
NA	TRBV6-5	TRBJ1-1	CASSYGGQMNTEAFF
NA	TRBV7-8	TRBJ1-6	CASSLRRDSPLHF
few	TRBV2	TRBJ2-2	CASTERGYTGELFF
NA	TRBV6-5	TRBJ2-7	CASSYSPRGGEQYF
NA	TRBV2	TRBJ2-7	CASREYEQYF
NA	TRBV9	TRBJ2-4	CASSVRGQKSDIQYF
NA	TRBV19	TRBJ1-1	CASSTLGQDFQGAFF
NA	TRBV7-8	TRBJ2-7	CASSLGDRGRFYEQYF
NA	TRBV4-1	TRBJ2-3	CASSLSFRGGGSTDTQYF
NA	TRBV5-1	TRBJ1-1	CASSLEGVGTEAFF